These 26 T cell receptor beta chains originate from one sample sequenced in a study of blood T cell repertoires in COVID-19. The repertoire was sequenced with immunoSEQ multiplex PCR; TCRdb's copy has only in-frame clones and lacks some. The sample shows about 150,000 clones, 85% to 90% of them seen only once. Material: PBMCs or T cells enriched from blood (not recorded which). The source of these receptors is a woman in her twenties or thirties with acute COVID-19.

V usage is TRBV7-9 and J usage is TRBJ1-1, with TRBD1 matching 7 bases. Unmatched junction bases numbered 10, after V lost 5 bases and J lost 7 bases. Germline V lookup: CDR1 SEHNR, CDR2 FQNEAQ (reference sequence). The CDR3 runs 14 residues. The CDR3 is CASSLTGSDNEAFF. Here the CDR3 DNA reads TGTGCCAGCAGCCTGACAGGGTCGGATAATGAAGCTTTCTTT.

The chain links TRBV5-1 to TRBJ2-2; 9 bases line up with TRBD1. There are 14 residues in the CDR3. Germline V gene sequence: CDR1 SGHRS, CDR2 YFSETQ. V dropped 4 bases and J dropped 7; count of bases not matched to a gene: 5. CDR3 in amino acids: CASSAQGARGELFF. The CDR3 nucleotides are TGCGCCAGCAGCGCACAGGGGGCTCGCGGGGAGCTGTTTTTT.

The genes are TRBV24-1 and TRBJ2-3; TRBD2 matches 8 bases. This CDR3 comprises 14 residues. The junction had 7 bases not matched to a gene; V was cut back by 9 bases and J by 3 bases. The germline CDR1 and CDR2 sequences are KGHDR and SFDVKD. The CDR3 DNA reads TGTGCCACCGGGACGCGACTAGCGACAGATACGCAGTATTTT. As protein: CATGTRLATDTQYF.

The J gene is TRBJ1-5, the V gene TRBV7-8; possible D gene TRBD1, 5 bases. The germline gives CDR1 SGHVS, CDR2 FQNEAQ. The CDR3 sequence is 16 residues long. V lost 5 bases and J lost 4, with 18 bases in between. The CDR3 nucleotides are TGTGCCAGCAGCCTGCTTGCGGTTGGGGCAAATCAGCCCCAGCATTTT. Translated: CASSLLAVGANQPQHF.

The chain has TRBV18 and TRBJ1-1, with D possibly matching TRBD1 (5 bases). V lost 3 bases and J lost 1, with 12 bases in between. The germline CDR1 and CDR2 sequences are KGHSH and LQKENI. This CDR3 is built from 15 residues. The CDR3 loop reads CASSPQHDRNTEAFF. CDR3 DNA sequence: TGTGCCAGCTCACCTCAACATGACAGGAACACTGAAGCTTTCTTT.

This chain joins TRBV5-8 and TRBJ1-1, with D hard to call. V lost 0 bases and J lost 0, with 9 bases in between. The germline gives CDR1 SGHTS, CDR2 YDEGEE. The CDR3 loop spans 15 amino acids. The CDR3 loop is CASSLGRGMNTEAFF. CDR3 DNA sequence: TGTGCCAGCAGCTTGGGTCGCGGTATGAACACTGAAGCTTTCTTT.

This clone was picked up one time. J is TRBJ2-2 and V is TRBV2, with D possibly being TRBD2 (8 bases). V was pared by 7 bases and J by 4 bases, with 16 bases between. Germline V gene data show CDR1 as SNHLY and CDR2 as FYNNEI. This CDR3 spans 15 amino acids. CDR3 residues: CASTGGAGGTGELFF. The CDR3 DNA is TGTGCCAGCACCGGGGGGGCAGGGGGCACCGGGGAGCTGTTTTTT.

This clone was counted a few times. The chain has TRBV30 and TRBJ2-7; 13 bases fit TRBD2. Losses at the gene ends were 8 bases for V and 5 bases for J; bases not matched to a gene: 6. CDR3 length: 13 amino acids. In germline, CDR1 is GTSNPN, CDR2 SVGIG (reference sequence). The CDR3 reads CAQGLAGAHEQYF. The CDR3 region has the DNA TGTGCCCAAGGACTAGCGGGAGCCCACGAGCAGTACTTC.

The chain recombines TRBV5-1 with TRBJ2-2; 11 positions match TRBD2. Per germline, CDR1 SGHRS and CDR2 YFSETQ. There are 15 residues in the CDR3. J was trimmed by 6 bases and V by 0 bases; bases with no gene match: 1. The CDR3, as DNA: TGCGCCAGCAGCTTGGGACTAGCGGGACCCGGGGAGCTGTTTTTT. Translated, it gives CASSLGLAGPGELFF.

The rearrangement links TRBV25-1 to TRBJ1-3; TRBD1 agrees at 11 bases. CDR1 and CDR2 (germline): MGHDK, SYGVNS. This CDR3 has 17 amino acids. V shed 3 bases and J 5 bases; nucleotides not matched to a gene: 9. CDR3 residues: CASSDPTGTGGRNTIYF. The CDR3 bases are TGTGCCAGCAGTGACCCCACCGGGACAGGGGGACGAAACACCATATATTTT. The full variable domain, in which reference TRBV25-1 and TRBJ1-3 provide the parts outside the CDR3, is EADIYQTPRYLVIGTGKKITLECSQTMGHDKMYWYQQDPGMELHLIHYSYGVNSTEKGDLSSESTVSRIRTEHFPLTLESARPSHTSQYLCASSDPTGTGGRNTIYFGEGSWLTVV.

This rearrangement joins TRBV10-3 to TRBJ1-1; weak D call: TRBD1 (6 bases). Trimming cost V 10 bases and J 7 bases, with 25 bases left between them. The CDR3 sequence is 15 residues long. Looked up from germline, CDR1 is ENHRY and CDR2 is SYGVKD. CDR3 residues: CATRGARVGGDEAFF. The CDR3 nucleotides are TGTGCCACTAGGGGAGCCAGGGTAGGGGGAGATGAAGCTTTCTTT.

This clone was seen just once. The chain recombines TRBV13 with TRBJ2-5; maybe TRBD1 (5 bases). The CDR3 has 13 residues. Germline V CDR1 and CDR2: PRHDT, FYEKMQ (reference sequence). V gave up 3 bases and J gave up 2 bases, with 7 bases separating them. Written as DNA, the CDR3 is TGTGCCAGCAGCTTGAGACAGCAAGAGACCCAGTACTTC. Translated, it gives CASSLRQQETQYF.

This chain links TRBV27 with TRBJ1-2, with TRBD1 as a possible D gene (6 bases). CDR1 is MNHEY and CDR2 is SMNVEV in the germline V gene (reference sequence). Trimming removed 6 bases from V and 2 bases from J, with 19 bases in between. CDR3 length: 16 residues. The CDR3 is CASSYTGGRWNYGYTF. CDR3 coding DNA: TGTGCCAGCAGCTATACCGGGGGGCGATGGAACTATGGCTACACCTTC.

This clone was recorded only once. Germline is not matched at one junction end, which may reflect a read error. This chain links TRBV2 with TRBJ1-2, with no clear D. The CDR3 extends over 10 amino acids. CDR1 and CDR2 (germline): SNHLY, FYNNEI. The CDR3 DNA reads as TGTGCCAGCAGTGCTCCTCCGGTCTCCTTC. Protein: CASSAPPVSF.

The chain recombines TRBV30 with TRBJ1-2; 8 bases fit TRBD1. Trimming removed 0 bases from V and 4 bases from J; junction bases left unmatched: 4. The CDR3 is made up of 14 amino acids. CDR1 is GTSNPN and CDR2 is SVGIG in the germline V gene (reference sequence). CDR3 nucleotides: TGTGCCTGGAGTGTACTTACAGGGGGCTATGGCTACACCTTC. Translating it yields CAWSVLTGGYGYTF.

This clone was counted at least ten times. The chain joins TRBV9 to TRBJ1-2; the D gene is possibly TRBD1 (5 bases). Deletions cut 0 bases from V and 8 bases from J, with 26 bases between. CDR1 is SGDLS, CDR2 YYNGEE, per germline. The CDR3 is 18 residues long. CDR3 residues: CASSVASRGGAPSGGYTF. The CDR3 bases are TGTGCCAGCAGCGTAGCCTCTCGCGGGGGTGCACCTTCTGGCGGCTACACCTTC.

This clone was detected once. The chain has TRBV14 and TRBJ1-1, with unresolved D. CDR3 length equals 11 residues. Germline V CDR1 and CDR2: SGHDN, FVKESK. V was trimmed by 1 base and J by 11 bases, leaving 8 bases between them. The DNA for the CDR3 is TGTGCCAGCAGCCAAGCTGGGCGTGCTTTCTTT. Translating gives CASSQAGRAFF.

In its sample, this clone was seen once. This chain connects TRBV9 to TRBJ2-3, with TRBD2 as a possible D gene (6 bases). The CDR3 contains 13 residues. The germline V gene encodes CDR1 SGDLS and CDR2 YYNGEE. Trimming stripped 7 bases from V and 2 bases from J, with 11 bases between. The chain's CDR3 is CASGLPPTDTQYF. CDR3 coding DNA: TGTGCCAGCGGACTACCACCCACAGATACGCAGTATTTT.

V gene TRBV5-1 combines with J gene TRBJ2-5; TRBD2 matches at 11 bases. CDR1 and CDR2 (germline): SGHRS, YFSETQ. V was clipped by 0 bases and J by 4 bases; unmatched bases: 8. The CDR3 totals 17 residues. CDR3 nucleotides: TGCGCCAGCAGCTTGGTTTTAGCGGGAGGGCCGCCAGAGACCCAGTACTTC. Its protein product is CASSLVLAGGPPETQYF.

This clone has just a few counts. This chain connects TRBV7-2 to TRBJ1-6; D perhaps matches TRBD1 (6 bases). Germline lookup yields CDR1 SGHTA and CDR2 FQGNSA. With 3 bases removed from V and 8 bases from J, the gap between germline ends came to 23 bases. CDR3 length: 18 amino acids. The CDR3: CASSFLSDRRIEDSPLHF. As DNA, the CDR3 is TGTGCCAGCAGCTTTCTATCTGACAGGCGAATAGAGGATTCACCCCTCCACTTT.

This chain joins TRBV7-2 and TRBJ2-3; possibly TRBD2 for D (6 bases). The CDR3 runs to 16 residues. The germline gives CDR1 SGHTA, CDR2 FQGNSA. V was cut by 2 bases and J by 2 bases, with 14 bases left in between. The CDR3 spells CASSLIGGWVTDTQYF. CDR3 nucleotides: TGTGCCAGCAGCTTAATCGGGGGATGGGTCACAGATACGCAGTATTTT.

This rearrangement joins TRBV12-3 or TRBV12-4 to TRBJ1-2; perhaps TRBD1 as D (5 bases). The V end was cut by 2 bases, the J end by 4 bases, with 8 bases between. The CDR3 runs to 13 residues. The CDR3 protein is CASSLLGGYGYTF. In nucleotides, the CDR3 is TGTGCCAGCAGTTTATTGGGGGGCTATGGCTACACCTTC.

The V call is TRBV13, the J call TRBJ2-2; unclear D gene. CDR1 and CDR2 from the germline V gene are PRHDT and FYEKMQ (reference sequence). There are 13 residues in the CDR3. V shed 0 bases and J shed 4 bases, with 3 bases lying between them. Written as DNA, the CDR3 is TGTGCCAGCAGCTTAGGCTTCACCGGGGAGCTGTTTTTT. Translated: CASSLGFTGELFF.

With respect to this clone: This same CDR3 is encoded by further DNA sequences in the sample. The rearrangement links TRBV6-2 or TRBV6-3 to TRBJ1-3; a possible D gene is TRBD1 (6 bases). This CDR3 has 14 residues. CDR1 MNHEY and CDR2 SVGEGT come from the germline V gene. With 5 bases removed from V and 1 base from J, the gap between germline ends came to 9 bases. CDR3 nucleotide sequence: TGTGCCAGCAGTCAGGGGTCGTCTGGAAACACCATATATTTT. Protein sequence: CASSQGSSGNTIYF.

The chain joins TRBV29-1 to TRBJ2-1; tentatively, D is TRBD2 (6 bases). V dropped 4 bases and J dropped 16 bases, with 17 bases sitting between them. The CDR3 runs to 11 residues. Germline CDR1 is SQVTM and CDR2 is ANQGSEA. CDR3 sequence (DNA): TGCAGCGTTGTAAACGGGAGAACGACATTCTTC. Protein sequence: CSVVNGRTTFF.

The V call is TRBV7-2, the J call TRBJ2-1; TRBD2 matches 10 bases. V dropped 4 bases and J dropped 7; count of bases not matched to a gene: 4. Germline V gives CDR1 SGHTA, CDR2 FQGNSA. This CDR3 contains 14 residues. The CDR3 loop reads CASSSSGRGNEQFF. The DNA of the CDR3 is TGTGCCAGCAGCTCCAGCGGGAGGGGGAATGAGCAGTTCTTC.